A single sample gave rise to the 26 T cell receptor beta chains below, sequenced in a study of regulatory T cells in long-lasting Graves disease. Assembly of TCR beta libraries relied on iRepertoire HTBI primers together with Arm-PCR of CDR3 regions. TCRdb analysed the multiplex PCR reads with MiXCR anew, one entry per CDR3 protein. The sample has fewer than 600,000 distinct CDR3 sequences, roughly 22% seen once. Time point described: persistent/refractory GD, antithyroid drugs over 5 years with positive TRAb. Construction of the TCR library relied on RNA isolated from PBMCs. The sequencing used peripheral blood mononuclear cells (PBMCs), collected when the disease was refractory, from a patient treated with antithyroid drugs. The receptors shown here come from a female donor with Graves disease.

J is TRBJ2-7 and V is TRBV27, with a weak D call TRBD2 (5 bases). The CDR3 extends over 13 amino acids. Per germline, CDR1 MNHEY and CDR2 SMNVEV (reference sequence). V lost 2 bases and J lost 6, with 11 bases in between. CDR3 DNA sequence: TGTGCCAGCAGTTTAGGTGGGAGAACCGAGCAGTACTTC. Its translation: CASSLGGRTEQYF.

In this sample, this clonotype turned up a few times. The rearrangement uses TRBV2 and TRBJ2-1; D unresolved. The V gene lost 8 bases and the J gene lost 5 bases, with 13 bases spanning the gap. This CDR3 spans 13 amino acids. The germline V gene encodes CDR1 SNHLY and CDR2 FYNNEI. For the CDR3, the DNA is TGTGCCAGCTTGCGGATCTTAGACAATGAGCAGTTCTTC. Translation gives CASLRILDNEQFF.

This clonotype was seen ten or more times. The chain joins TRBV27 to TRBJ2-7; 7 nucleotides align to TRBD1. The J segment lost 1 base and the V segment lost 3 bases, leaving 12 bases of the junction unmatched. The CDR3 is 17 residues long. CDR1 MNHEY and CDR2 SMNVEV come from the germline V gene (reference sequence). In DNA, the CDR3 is TGTGCCAGCAGTTTTACCGCAACCGGGACAGTATCCTACGAGCAGTACTTC. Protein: CASSFTATGTVSYEQYF.

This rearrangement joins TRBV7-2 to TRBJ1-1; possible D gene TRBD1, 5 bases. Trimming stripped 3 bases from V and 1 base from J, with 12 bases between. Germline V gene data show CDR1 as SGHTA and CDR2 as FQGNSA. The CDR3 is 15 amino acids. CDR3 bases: TGTGCCAGCAGCTTCGGGGGGTGGGGGAACACTGAAGCTTTCTTT. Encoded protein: CASSFGGWGNTEAFF.

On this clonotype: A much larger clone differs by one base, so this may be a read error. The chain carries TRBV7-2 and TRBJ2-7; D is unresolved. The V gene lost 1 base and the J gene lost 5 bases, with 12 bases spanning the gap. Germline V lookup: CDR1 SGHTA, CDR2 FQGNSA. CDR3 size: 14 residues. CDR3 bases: TGTGCCAGCAGCTTAGTTGCTAGAACCCACGAGCAGTACTTC. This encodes CASSLVARTHEQYF. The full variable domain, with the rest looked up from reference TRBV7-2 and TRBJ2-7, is GAGVSQSPSNKVTEKGKDVELRCDPISGHTALYWYRQSLGQGLEFLIYFQGNSAPDKSGLPSDRFSAERTGGSVSTLTIQRTQQEDSAVYLCASSLVARTHEQYFGPGTRLTVT.

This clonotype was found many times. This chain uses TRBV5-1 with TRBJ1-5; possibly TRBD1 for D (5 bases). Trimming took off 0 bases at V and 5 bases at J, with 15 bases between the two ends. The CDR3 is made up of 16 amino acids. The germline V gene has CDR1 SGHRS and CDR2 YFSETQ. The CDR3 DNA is TGCGCCAGCAGCTTGGTAGCGGGGGAGCCTTATCAGCCCCAGCATTTT. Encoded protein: CASSLVAGEPYQPQHF.

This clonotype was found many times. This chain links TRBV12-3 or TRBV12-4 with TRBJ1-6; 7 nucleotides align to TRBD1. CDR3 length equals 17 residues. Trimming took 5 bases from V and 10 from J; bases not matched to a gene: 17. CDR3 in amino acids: CASSPGQAQGGFSPLHF. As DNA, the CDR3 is TGTGCCAGCAGTCCCGGACAGGCCCAAGGAGGATTCTCACCCCTCCACTTT.

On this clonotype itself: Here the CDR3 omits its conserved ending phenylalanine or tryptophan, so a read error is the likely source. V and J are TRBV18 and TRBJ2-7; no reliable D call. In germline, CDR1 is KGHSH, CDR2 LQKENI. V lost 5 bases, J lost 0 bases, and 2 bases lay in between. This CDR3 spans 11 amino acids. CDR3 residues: CASSDSYEQYS. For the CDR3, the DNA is TGTGCCAGCTCAGACTCCTACGAGCAGTACTCC.

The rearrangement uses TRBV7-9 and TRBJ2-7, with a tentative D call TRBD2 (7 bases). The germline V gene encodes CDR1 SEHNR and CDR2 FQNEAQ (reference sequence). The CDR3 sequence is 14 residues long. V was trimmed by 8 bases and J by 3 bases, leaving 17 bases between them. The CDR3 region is CASGGGGNHYEQYF. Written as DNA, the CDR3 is TGTGCCAGCGGAGGGGGGGGGAATCACTACGAGCAGTACTTC.

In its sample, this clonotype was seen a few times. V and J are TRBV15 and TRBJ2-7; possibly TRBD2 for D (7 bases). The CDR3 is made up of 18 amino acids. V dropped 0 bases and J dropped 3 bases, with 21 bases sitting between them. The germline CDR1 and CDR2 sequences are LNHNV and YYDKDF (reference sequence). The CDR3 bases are TGTGCCACCAGCAGAGATCACCCTGGGGGGGGCACACTCTACGAGCAGTACTTC. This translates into CATSRDHPGGGTLYEQYF.

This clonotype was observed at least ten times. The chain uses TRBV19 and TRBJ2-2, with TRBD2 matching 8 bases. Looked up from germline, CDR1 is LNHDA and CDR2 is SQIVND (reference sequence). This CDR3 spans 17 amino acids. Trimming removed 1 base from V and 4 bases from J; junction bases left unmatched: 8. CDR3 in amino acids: CASSIGPSGSGTGELFF. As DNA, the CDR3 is TGTGCCAGTAGTATAGGACCCAGCGGGAGTGGCACCGGGGAGCTGTTTTTT.

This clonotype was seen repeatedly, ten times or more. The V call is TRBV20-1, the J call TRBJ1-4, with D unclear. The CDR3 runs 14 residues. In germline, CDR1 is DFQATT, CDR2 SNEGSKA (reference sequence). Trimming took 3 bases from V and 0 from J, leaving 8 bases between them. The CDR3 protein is CSARSGSTNEKLFF. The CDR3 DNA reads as TGCAGTGCTAGGTCCGGATCAACTAATGAAAAACTGTTTTTT.

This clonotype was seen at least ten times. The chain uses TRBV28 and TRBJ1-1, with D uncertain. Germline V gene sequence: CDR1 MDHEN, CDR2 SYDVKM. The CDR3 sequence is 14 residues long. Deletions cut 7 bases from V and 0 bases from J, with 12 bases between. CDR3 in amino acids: CASTSRQMNTEAFF. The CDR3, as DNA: TGTGCCAGCACCTCACGGCAGATGAACACTGAAGCTTTCTTT.

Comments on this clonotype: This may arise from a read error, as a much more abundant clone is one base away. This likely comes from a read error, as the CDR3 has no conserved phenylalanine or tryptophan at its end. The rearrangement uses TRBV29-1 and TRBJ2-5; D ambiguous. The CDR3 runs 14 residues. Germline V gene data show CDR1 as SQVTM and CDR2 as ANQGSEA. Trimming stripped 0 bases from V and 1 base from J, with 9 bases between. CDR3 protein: CSVEDTAVQETQYL. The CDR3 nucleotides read TGCAGCGTTGAAGATACGGCTGTCCAAGAGACCCAGTACCTC.

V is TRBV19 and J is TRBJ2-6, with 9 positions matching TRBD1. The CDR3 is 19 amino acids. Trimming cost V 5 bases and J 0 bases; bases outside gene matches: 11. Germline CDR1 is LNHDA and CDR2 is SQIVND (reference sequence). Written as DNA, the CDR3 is TGTGCCAGTAGTCAACCATGGGACAGGGTGGTCTCTGGGGCCAACGTCCTGACTTTC. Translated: CASSQPWDRVVSGANVLTF.

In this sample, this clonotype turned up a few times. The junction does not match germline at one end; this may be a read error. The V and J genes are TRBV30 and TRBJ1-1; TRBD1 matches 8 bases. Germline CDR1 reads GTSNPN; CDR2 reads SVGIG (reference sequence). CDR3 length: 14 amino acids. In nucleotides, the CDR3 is TGTGCCTGGGCGACAGGGGTGGGGAACGCTGAAGCTTTCTTT. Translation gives CAWATGVGNAEAFF. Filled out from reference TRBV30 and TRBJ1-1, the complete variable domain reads SQTIHQWPATLVQPVGSPLSLECTVEGTSNPNLYWYRQAAGRGLQLLFYSVGIGQISSEVPQNLSASRPQDRQFILSSKKLLLSDSGFYLCAWATGVGNAEAFFGQGTRLTVV.

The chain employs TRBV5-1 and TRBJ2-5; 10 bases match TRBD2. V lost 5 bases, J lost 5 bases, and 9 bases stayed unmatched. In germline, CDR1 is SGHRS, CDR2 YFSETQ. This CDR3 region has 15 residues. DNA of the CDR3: TGCGCCAGCAGGTTTACCTTAGCGGGAGGTGAGACCCAGTACTTC. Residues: CASRFTLAGGETQYF.

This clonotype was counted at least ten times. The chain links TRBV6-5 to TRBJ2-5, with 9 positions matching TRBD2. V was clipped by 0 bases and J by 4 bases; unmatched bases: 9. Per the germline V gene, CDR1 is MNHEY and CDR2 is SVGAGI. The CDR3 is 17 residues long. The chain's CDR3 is CASSYSRLAGYSETQYF. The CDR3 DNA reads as TGTGCCAGCAGTTACTCCCGTCTAGCGGGGTATTCAGAGACCCAGTACTTC.

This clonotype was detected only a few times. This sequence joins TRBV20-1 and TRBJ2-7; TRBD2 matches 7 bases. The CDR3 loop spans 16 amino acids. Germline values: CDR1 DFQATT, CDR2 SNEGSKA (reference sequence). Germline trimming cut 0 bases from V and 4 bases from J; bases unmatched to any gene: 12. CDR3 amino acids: CSARERLGGVLYEQYF. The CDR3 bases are TGCAGTGCTAGAGAGCGATTGGGAGGGGTCTTATACGAGCAGTACTTC.

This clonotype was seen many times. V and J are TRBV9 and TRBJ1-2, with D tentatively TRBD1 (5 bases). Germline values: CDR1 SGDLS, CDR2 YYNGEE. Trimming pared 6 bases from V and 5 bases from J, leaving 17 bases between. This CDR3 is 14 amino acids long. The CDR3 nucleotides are TGTGCCAGCAACGGATGGGGCCCGGAGTATGGCTACACCTTC. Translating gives CASNGWGPEYGYTF.

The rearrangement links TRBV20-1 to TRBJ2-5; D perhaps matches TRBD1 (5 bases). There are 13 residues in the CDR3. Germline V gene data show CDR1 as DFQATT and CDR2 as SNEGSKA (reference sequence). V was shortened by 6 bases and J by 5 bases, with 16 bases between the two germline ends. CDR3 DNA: TGCAGTGCGGTGGTCCCTTGGGGCGAGACCCAGTACTTC. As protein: CSAVVPWGETQYF.

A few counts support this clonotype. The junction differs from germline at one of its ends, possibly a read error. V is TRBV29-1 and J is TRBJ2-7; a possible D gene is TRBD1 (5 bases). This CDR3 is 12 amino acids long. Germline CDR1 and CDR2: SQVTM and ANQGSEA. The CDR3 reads CSVKDRYYEQYF. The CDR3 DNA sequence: TGCAGCGTTAAAGACAGATACTACGAGCAGTACTTC.

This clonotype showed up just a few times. This chain's CDR3 is CASSPTSGSPLETQYF. In DNA form, the CDR3 reads TGTGCCAGCAGCCCAACTAGCGGGAGCCCCCTGGAGACCCAGTACTTC. The J gene is TRBJ2-5, the V gene TRBV7-3, with 11 bases lining up with TRBD2. V lost 5 bases to trimming and J lost 5 bases; unmatched junction nucleotides: 10. Germline assignment: CDR1 SGHTA and CDR2 FQGTGA. CDR3 length: 16 amino acids.

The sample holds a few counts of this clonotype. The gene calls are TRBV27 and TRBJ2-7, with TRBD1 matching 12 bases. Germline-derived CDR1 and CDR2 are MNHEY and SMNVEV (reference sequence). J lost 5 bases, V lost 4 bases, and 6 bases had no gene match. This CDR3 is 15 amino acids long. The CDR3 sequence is CASSSPGQGAHEQYF. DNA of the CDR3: TGTGCCAGCAGTTCTCCGGGACAGGGGGCCCACGAGCAGTACTTC.

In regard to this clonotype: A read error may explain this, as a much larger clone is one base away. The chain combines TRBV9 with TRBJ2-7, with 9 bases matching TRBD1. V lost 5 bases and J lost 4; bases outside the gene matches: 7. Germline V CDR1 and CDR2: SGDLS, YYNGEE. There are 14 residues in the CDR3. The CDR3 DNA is TGTGCCAGCAGTTGCCGGGACAGGGAGTACGAGCAGTACTTC. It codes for CASSCRDREYEQYF.

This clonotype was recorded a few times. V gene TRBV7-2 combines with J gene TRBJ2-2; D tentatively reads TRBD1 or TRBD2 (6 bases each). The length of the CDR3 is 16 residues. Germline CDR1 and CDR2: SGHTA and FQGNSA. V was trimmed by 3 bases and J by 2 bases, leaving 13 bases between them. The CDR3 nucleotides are TGTGCCAGCAGCTTGGTGGGGGGCTATAACACCGGGGAGCTGTTTTTT. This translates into CASSLVGGYNTGELFF.